Below, 25 T cell receptor beta chains from the same sample are listed, as sequenced in a study of cytomegalovirus exposure and HLA in healthy donors. PCR involved 60 Vbeta and 13 Jbeta primers. The repertoire was sequenced with immunoSEQ multiplex PCR; TCRdb's copy has only in-frame clones and lacks some. This sample has 150,000 or so clones, with roughly 74% found just once. Input material: PBMCs. These TCRs come from a man in his forties or fifties in good health and CMV-seronegative.

This rearrangement joins TRBV27 to TRBJ2-1; TRBD1 agrees at 9 bases. The V gene end was trimmed by 5 bases and the J gene end by 8 bases; junction bases not matched to a gene: 10. There are 15 residues in the CDR3. CDR1 MNHEY and CDR2 SMNVEV come from the germline V gene (reference sequence). The CDR3, as DNA: TGTGCCAGCAGTCCGATACCGGGACAGGGAGATGAGCAGTTCTTC. It yields the protein CASSPIPGQGDEQFF.

The rearrangement joins TRBV4-2 to TRBJ2-1; 8 nucleotides match TRBD2. The V gene end was trimmed by 0 bases and the J gene end by 6 bases; junction bases not matched to a gene: 7. CDR3 length equals 16 residues. Germline CDR1 LGHNA, CDR2 YNFKEQ. CDR3 coding DNA: TGTGCCAGCAGCCAAGATTCGGGGGGGCCGGGCAATGAGCAGTTCTTC. This sequence encodes CASSQDSGGPGNEQFF.

V usage is TRBV9 and J usage is TRBJ2-2; 12 bases match TRBD2. The germline V gene encodes CDR1 SGDLS and CDR2 YYNGEE. The CDR3 has 18 amino acids. The J segment lost 5 bases and the V segment lost 0 bases, leaving 8 bases of the junction unmatched. CDR3 residues: CASSVDASGGALTGELFF. For the CDR3, the DNA is TGTGCCAGCAGCGTAGACGCTAGCGGGGGGGCGTTGACCGGGGAGCTGTTTTTT.

For the CDR3, the DNA is TGTGCCAGCAGCTTAGCGAGTGGTGGGCCAGGGACAGTCTACACCTTC. Translation gives CASSLASGGPGTVYTF. The rearrangement joins TRBV7-8 to TRBJ1-2; 7 bases are a match to TRBD1. In germline, CDR1 is SGHVS, CDR2 FQNEAQ. This CDR3 is built from 16 residues. The V gene end was trimmed by 0 bases and the J gene end by 10 bases; junction bases not matched to a gene: 14.

This chain connects TRBV9 to TRBJ1-1; D ambiguous. Germline V CDR1 and CDR2: SGDLS, YYNGEE. This CDR3 has 11 amino acids. The V and J ends lost 3 bases and 7 bases respectively, with 7 bases between them. The CDR3: CASSASGEAFF. The CDR3 DNA reads TGTGCCAGCAGCGCATCCGGTGAAGCTTTCTTT.

This chain joins TRBV28 and TRBJ1-3, with 8 bases aligning to TRBD1. Germline V gene lookup returns CDR1 MDHEN and CDR2 SYDVKM. Losses at the gene ends were 6 bases for V and 0 bases for J; bases not matched to a gene: 10. CDR3 length: 17 amino acids. CDR3 DNA: TGTGCCAGCAGATTCGCCGGGACAGGCCACTCTGGAAACACCATATATTTT. Translation gives CASRFAGTGHSGNTIYF.

The CDR3 nucleotides are TGCAGCGTTGAGTTCGCAGTCCAAGAGACCCAGTACTTC. It is translated as CSVEFAVQETQYF. The genes are TRBV29-1 and TRBJ2-5; D is ambiguous. The CDR3 extends over 13 amino acids. With 3 bases removed from V and 1 base from J, the gap between germline ends came to 9 bases. Germline V gene lookup returns CDR1 SQVTM and CDR2 ANQGSEA.

About this clone: An end of the junction does not agree with germline; a read error may underlie this. The gene calls are TRBV7-6 and TRBJ2-1, with 9 bases that match TRBD1. In germline, CDR1 is SGHVS, CDR2 FNYEAQ. The CDR3 is 16 amino acids. DNA of the CDR3: TGTGCCAGCAACTTAGGGGACAGGGTGGGATACAATGAGCAGTTCTTC. Protein: CASNLGDRVGYNEQFF.

The chain's CDR3 is CASSLEGGGYTF. DNA of the CDR3: TGTGCCAGCAGCTTGGAAGGGGGCGGCTACACCTTC. This chain links TRBV7-9 with TRBJ1-2, with 7 bases that match TRBD1. Germline V CDR1 and CDR2: SEHNR, FQNEAQ (reference sequence). The CDR3 is 12 residues long. V trimming: 3 bases; J trimming: 8 bases; junction bases outside the gene matches: 3.

The chain has TRBV7-9 and TRBJ2-7; D possibly corresponds to TRBD1 (6 bases). Trimming pared 4 bases from V and 3 bases from J, leaving 10 bases between. The CDR3 totals 13 residues. Germline lookup yields CDR1 SEHNR and CDR2 FQNEAQ (reference sequence). The CDR3 loop is CASSYGQFYEQYF. DNA for the CDR3: TGTGCCAGCAGCTACGGACAGTTCTACGAGCAGTACTTC.

The CDR3 coding sequence is TGTGCCATCCGGGGGGCAGGCTCCTACAATGAGCAGTTCTTC. It translates to CAIRGAGSYNEQFF. The rearrangement links TRBV5-4 to TRBJ2-1; D is perhaps TRBD2 (7 bases). The ends were cut back, 9 bases at V and 0 bases at J, with 13 bases in the middle. The germline V gene has CDR1 SGHNT and CDR2 YYREEE (reference sequence). The CDR3 is 14 amino acids.

The gene calls are TRBV7-7 and TRBJ1-3; D uncertain. The V gene's germline CDR1 is SSHAT and CDR2 FNYEAQ (reference sequence). This CDR3 contains 15 residues. Trimming took 4 bases from V and 0 from J, leaving 10 bases between them. The CDR3 loop is CASSSGGLSGNTIYF. CDR3 nucleotide sequence: TGTGCCAGCAGCTCGGGAGGTCTCTCTGGAAACACCATATATTTT.

This clone is a singleton in its sample. The rearrangement uses TRBV5-4 and TRBJ1-6; D is uncertain. CDR1 and CDR2 from the germline V gene are SGHNT and YYREEE (reference sequence). The CDR3 extends over 15 amino acids. V lost 2 bases, J lost 5 bases, and 11 bases lay in between. The CDR3 reads CASSFEPRDNSPLHF. The CDR3 DNA is TGTGCCAGCAGCTTCGAGCCCCGGGATAATTCACCCCTCCACTTT.

The chain employs TRBV28 and TRBJ2-2; D is possibly TRBD1 (6 bases). Looked up from germline, CDR1 is MDHEN and CDR2 is SYDVKM. CDR3 length equals 15 residues. V was trimmed by 7 bases and J by 2 bases, leaving 14 bases between them. This CDR3 reads CASKLLTGNTGELFF. CDR3 nucleotide sequence: TGTGCCAGCAAACTTTTGACAGGCAACACCGGGGAGCTGTTTTTT.

This clone showed up just a few times. This chain joins TRBV2 and TRBJ2-2; no firm D call. The V gene lost 8 bases and the J gene lost 0 bases, with 4 bases spanning the gap. CDR1 SNHLY and CDR2 FYNNEI come from the germline V gene. This CDR3 contains 12 residues. CDR3 DNA sequence: TGTGCCAGCGCAGCGAACACCGGGGAGCTGTTTTTT. Protein: CASAANTGELFF.

The rearrangement links TRBV9 to TRBJ1-1; D remains ambiguous. CDR1 SGDLS and CDR2 YYNGEE come from the germline V gene. V was pared by 6 bases and J by 1 base, with 10 bases between. CDR3 length: 13 amino acids. The DNA for the CDR3 is TGTGCCAGCACCGCAGGAGGGAACACTGAAGCTTTCTTT. It is translated as CASTAGGNTEAFF.

This chain connects TRBV5-4 to TRBJ1-2; D is perhaps TRBD1 (6 bases). This CDR3 spans 14 amino acids. Per germline, CDR1 SGHNT and CDR2 YYREEE (reference sequence). V was clipped by 1 base and J by 8 bases, with 15 bases between them. The CDR3 nucleotides are TGTGCCAGCAGCTTGACAGGGAAGTTGAGGGGCTACACCTTC. Protein sequence: CASSLTGKLRGYTF.

A word on this clone: The same CDR3 can be traced to other DNA sequences in this sample. The CDR3 DNA is TGCGCCAGCAGCTTTGAAACAGGCCATCGTGAGCAGTTCTTC. Protein product: CASSFETGHREQFF. The rearrangement joins TRBV5-1 to TRBJ2-1, with D tentatively TRBD1 (5 bases). The germline V gene has CDR1 SGHRS and CDR2 YFSETQ. This CDR3 comprises 14 residues. Trimming pared 2 bases from V and 9 bases from J, leaving 15 bases between.

This rearrangement joins TRBV5-1 to TRBJ1-1; 7 bases are a match to TRBD1. Germline V gene sequence: CDR1 SGHRS, CDR2 YFSETQ. V shed 0 bases and J 5 bases; nucleotides not matched to a gene: 10. The CDR3 has 16 residues. For the CDR3, the DNA is TGCGCCAGCAGCTTGGCCACGGGACAGAAAACAACTGAAGCTTTCTTT. Residues: CASSLATGQKTTEAFF.

This chain connects TRBV15 to TRBJ1-6; 9 nucleotides line up with TRBD1. Germline loops: CDR1 LNHNV, CDR2 YYDKDF (reference sequence). The ends lost 8 bases at V and 10 bases at J; junction bases unmatched: 6. The CDR3 has 13 amino acids. The CDR3 sequence: CATGGQGDSPLHF. CDR3 nucleotides: TGTGCCACCGGGGGACAGGGCGACTCACCCCTCCACTTT.

This clone occurred a few times. This chain joins TRBV28 and TRBJ2-7; D unresolved. Per germline, CDR1 MDHEN and CDR2 SYDVKM. The germline V and J ends were trimmed by 5 bases and 4 bases, with 6 bases remaining between them. The CDR3 length is 11 residues. CDR3 sequence: CASSPRYEQYF. The CDR3 bases are TGTGCCAGCAGTCCCCGTTACGAGCAGTACTTC.

The CDR3 is CASSRNSGNTIYF. The CDR3, as DNA: TGTGCCAGCAGCAGGAACTCTGGAAACACCATATATTTT. The chain has TRBV6-5 and TRBJ1-3, with no clear D. Germline V CDR1 and CDR2: MNHEY, SVGAGI. The CDR3 extends over 13 amino acids. Trimming took off 6 bases at V and 0 bases at J, with 6 bases between the two ends.

This clone has a single count. The chain recombines TRBV18 with TRBJ2-7, with TRBD1 identical over 9 bases. With V trimmed by 5 bases and J by 2 bases, 4 bases remained unmatched. The germline V gene encodes CDR1 KGHSH and CDR2 LQKENI. The CDR3 has 14 residues. CDR3 sequence (DNA): TGTGCCAGCTCAGGGGGACAGGGCGCCTACGAGCAGTACTTC. It codes for CASSGGQGAYEQYF.

This clone was observed once. V is TRBV7-9 and J is TRBJ2-1, with 9 bases identical to TRBD2. The CDR3 spans 15 residues. J was trimmed by 8 bases and V by 1 base; bases with no gene match: 6. Germline V lookup: CDR1 SEHNR, CDR2 FQNEAQ (reference sequence). CDR3 nucleotides: TGTGCCAGCAGCTTAGGCGCTAGCGGGATCGATGAGCAGTTCTTC. This gives the protein CASSLGASGIDEQFF.

Only one count was recorded for this clone. A read error may account for a junction end that differs from germline. The rearrangement uses TRBV6-5 and TRBJ2-3; 8 bases map to TRBD1. Looked up from germline, CDR1 is MNHEY and CDR2 is SVGAGI. The CDR3 loop spans 14 amino acids. CDR3 sequence: CASRLRTGTGTQYF. CDR3 DNA sequence: TGTGCCAGCAGACTAAGGACAGGGACAGGTACGCAGTATTTT.